This TCR beta chain was sequenced for a study of control samples from healthy donors and cancer patients. This CDR3 region has 16 residues. Germline loops: CDR1 SGHTA, CDR2 FQGNSA. V lost 2 bases and J lost 6, with 14 bases in between. Generated by immunoSEQ multiplex PCR, the TCRdb table keeps only in-frame clones and is missing some. The sample lists about 20,000 clones, 70% to 90% occurring once. Sequencing input: PBMCs. The sequence was collected from a woman between 65 and 79 years old with colorectal cancer. The gene calls are TRBV7-2 and TRBJ1-6, with D possibly being TRBD1 (5 bases). In DNA form, the CDR3 reads TGTGCCAGCAGCTTAATTCCCGGACAAACTAATTCACCCCTCCACTTT. It encodes CASSLIPGQTNSPLHF.